This T cell receptor beta chain was recorded in a study of blood T cell repertoires in COVID-19. Across the study: Both acute and convalescent COVID-19 samples were obtained from the United States, Italy and Spain. PBMCs, B-cell-depleted T cells, or T cells were the source of the cDNA or gDNA that made up the material.

In the source study's methods: Reference gene primer amplification in the assay estimated nucleated cell counts. Assay: immunoSEQ multiplex PCR; the TCRdb copy retains only in-frame clones and omits some. V, J and clone size are those of that table, while D and trimming were read from the DNA. The repertoire includes some 170,000 clones, about 80% of them detected once, and around 8.1% sits in the top ten. CDR3 size: 15 residues. V gave up 4 bases and J gave up 4 bases, with 16 bases separating them. The germline CDR1 and CDR2 sequences are MNHEY and SVGEGT. The sequenced sample was peripheral blood. The TCR was taken from a woman aged 45-65 years with active or convalescent COVID-19. The chain joins TRBV6-2 or TRBV6-3 to TRBJ1-1; weak D call: TRBD1 (5 bases). The CDR3 sequence: CASSSAGSRPTEAFF. For the CDR3, the DNA is TGTGCCAGCAGTTCCGCAGGGTCTAGACCCACTGAAGCTTTCTTT.